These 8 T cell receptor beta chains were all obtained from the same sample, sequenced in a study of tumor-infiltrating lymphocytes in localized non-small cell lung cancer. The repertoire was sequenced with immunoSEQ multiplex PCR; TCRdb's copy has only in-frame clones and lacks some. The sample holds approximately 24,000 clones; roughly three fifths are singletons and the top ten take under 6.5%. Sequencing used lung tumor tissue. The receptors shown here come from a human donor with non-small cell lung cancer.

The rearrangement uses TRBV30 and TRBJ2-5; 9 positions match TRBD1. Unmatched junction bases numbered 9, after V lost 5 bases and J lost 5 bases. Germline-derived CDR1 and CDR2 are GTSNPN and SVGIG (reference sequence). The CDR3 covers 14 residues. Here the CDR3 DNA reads TGTGCCTGGGGGGGGGACAGGGATTTGGAGACCCAGTACTTC. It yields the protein CAWGGDRDLETQYF. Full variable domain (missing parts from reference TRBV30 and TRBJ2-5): SQTIHQWPATLVQPVGSPLSLECTVEGTSNPNLYWYRQAAGRGLQLLFYSVGIGQISSEVPQNLSASRPQDRQFILSSKKLLLSDSGFYLCAWGGDRDLETQYFGPGTRLLVL.

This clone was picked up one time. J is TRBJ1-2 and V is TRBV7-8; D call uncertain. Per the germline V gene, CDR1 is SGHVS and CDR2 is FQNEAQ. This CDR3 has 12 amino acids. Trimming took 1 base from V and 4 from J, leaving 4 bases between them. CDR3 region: CASSLVGYGYTF. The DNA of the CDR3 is TGTGCCAGCAGCTTAGTAGGCTATGGCTACACCTTC. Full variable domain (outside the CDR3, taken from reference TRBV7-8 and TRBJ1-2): GAGVSQSPRYKVAKRGQDVALRCDPISGHVSLFWYQQALGQGPEFLTYFQNEAQLDKSGLPSDRFFAERPEGSVSTLKIQRTQQEDSAVYLCASSLVGYGYTFGSGTRLTVV.

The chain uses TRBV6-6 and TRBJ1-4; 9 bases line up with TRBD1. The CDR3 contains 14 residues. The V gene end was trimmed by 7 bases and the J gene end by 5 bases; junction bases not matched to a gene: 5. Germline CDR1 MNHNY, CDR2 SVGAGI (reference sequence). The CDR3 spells CASTTGTGNEKLFF. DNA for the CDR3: TGTGCCAGCACGACCGGGACAGGGAATGAAAAACTGTTTTTT.

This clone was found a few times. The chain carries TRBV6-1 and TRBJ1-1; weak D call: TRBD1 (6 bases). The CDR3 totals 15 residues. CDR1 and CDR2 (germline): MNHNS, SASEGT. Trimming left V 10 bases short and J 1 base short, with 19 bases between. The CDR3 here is CATKFHGGQNTEAFF. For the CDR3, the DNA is TGTGCCACCAAATTCCACGGGGGGCAGAACACTGAAGCTTTCTTT.

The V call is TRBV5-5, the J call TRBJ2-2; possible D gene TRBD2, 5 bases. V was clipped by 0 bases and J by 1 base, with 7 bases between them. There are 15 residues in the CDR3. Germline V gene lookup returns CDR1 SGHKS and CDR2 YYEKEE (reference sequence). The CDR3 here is CASSLAGVNTGELFF. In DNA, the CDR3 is TGTGCCAGCAGCTTGGCCGGGGTGAACACCGGGGAGCTGTTTTTT.

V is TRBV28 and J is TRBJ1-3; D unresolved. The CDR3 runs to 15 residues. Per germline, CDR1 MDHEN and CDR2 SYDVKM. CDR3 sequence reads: CAGSPGGSSGNTIYF. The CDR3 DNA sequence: TGTGCTGGTTCACCGGGCGGTAGCTCTGGAAACACCATATATTTT.

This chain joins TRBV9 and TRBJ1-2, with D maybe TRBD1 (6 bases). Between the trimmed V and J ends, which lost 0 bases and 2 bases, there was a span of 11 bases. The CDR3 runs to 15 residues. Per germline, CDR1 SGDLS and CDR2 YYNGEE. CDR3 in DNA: TGTGCCAGCAGCGTAGTGGCGGGGGCAAACTATGGCTACACCTTC. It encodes CASSVVAGANYGYTF.

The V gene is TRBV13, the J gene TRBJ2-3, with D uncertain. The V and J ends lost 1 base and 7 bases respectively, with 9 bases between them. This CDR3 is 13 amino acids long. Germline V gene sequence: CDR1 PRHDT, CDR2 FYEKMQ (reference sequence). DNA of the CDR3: TGTGCCAGCAGCTTAGAATCGGCTAATACGCAGTATTTT. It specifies CASSLESANTQYF.